This TCR beta chain derives from a study of blood T cell repertoires in COVID-19. Study overall: Acute-phase and convalescent COVID-19 samples originated in the United States, Italy and Spain.

Deletions cut 5 bases from V and 6 bases from J, with 7 bases between. The CDR3 has 12 amino acids. Germline V gene data show CDR1 as SEHNR and CDR2 as FQNEAQ (reference sequence). Researchers sorted participants into cohorts using their self-reported clinical history. Recovery meant two consecutive negative NP/OP PCR tests, professional clearance, or resolved symptoms. Original processing notes: Reference gene primer amplification in the assay estimated nucleated cell counts. Sequencing used immunoSEQ multiplex PCR; TCRdb keeps in-frame clones, though not all of them. That table furnishes V, J and clone size, whereas the DNA furnished D and trimming. The table includes under 350,000 clones, just over 85% detected once.

This TCR came from a man between 25 and 39 years old who had recovered from COVID-19. The chain uses TRBV7-9 and TRBJ2-2; no firm D call. Sequencing was done on a sample of PBMCs or T cells enriched from blood (not recorded which). CDR3 in DNA: TGTGCCAGCAGCCCTTCCCCCGGGGAGCTGTTTTTT. This gives the protein CASSPSPGELFF.